This paragraph covers one T cell receptor beta chain sequence. It lacks a known antigen. No quality values exist for individual bases; no much larger clone is one base distant. This beta chain is off target for a library built for alpha chains, so its abundance means little. This sample stems from a study of spatial heterogeneity in lung cancer (dated by TCRdb to the late 2010s). With regard to the full study: More beta-chain than alpha-chain transcripts were consistently detected, likely reflecting higher beta-chain transcript abundance. In tumor regions, TCR transcript counts showed a strong correlation with a T cell transcriptional module score derived from matched bulk RNA-seq. In the raw uncorrected reads, each unique combination of TCR and UMI appeared on average more than ten times. The study quantitatively compared TCR alpha and beta repertoires across multiple tumor regions, matched nontumor lung and blood in non-small cell lung cancer. TCR repertoire features were related to nonsynonymous mutation counts determined by whole-exome sequencing of tumor tissue. At surgery, some 200 tumor regions, around 68 matched nontumor lung samples and 56 PBMC samples were TCR-sequenced for both alpha and beta chains. The full study reports these points: The number of expanded intratumoral alpha and beta TCRs correlated with the tumor nonsynonymous mutation count. The count of ubiquitous expanded TCRs correlated with the count of ubiquitous nonsynonymous mutations, and the count of regional expanded TCRs correlated with the count of regional nonsynonymous mutations. Confirming at a functional level the hypothesis that regional TCRs recognize regional mutations was considered to require additional single-cell paired TCR alpha and beta sequencing. TCR-seq coverage of tumor T cells was estimated to be only about 7% for alpha chains and about 12% for beta chains.

CDR1 and CDR2, looked up from the germline V gene, are MDHEN and SYDVKM. Inclusive of the bounding cysteine and phenylalanine, the CDR3 is 13 residues long. Only the CDR3 region is kept as DNA, spanning 39 bases read in frame from base 1. Trimming costs V 4 bases and J 2 bases, and their ends lie 7 bases apart. The library came from 5' RACE. Sequenced using a NextSeq 500. The TCR library protocol attached a unique molecular identifier to each TCR cDNA molecule to allow correction of PCR and sequencing errors. From the authors' description of their analysis: TCR identification, UMI-based error correction and CDR3 extraction were performed with Decombinator tools. TCRs above a frequency of 2 per 1,000, corresponding to the top 1% of the tumor frequency distribution, were defined as expanded. Expanded tumor TCRs were classed as regional if statistically deemed absent (corrected P<0.05) from at least one tumor region, otherwise ubiquitous. Renyi diversity was calculated using the R vegan package after each repertoire was subsampled 100 times to 5,000 TCRs. CDR3 similarity networks were constructed using string-kernel similarity of amino acid triplets, with links drawn between CDR3s whose pairwise similarity was above 0.82. TCRdb handled the public reads itself, with Q25 trimming in fastp and clone calling in MiXCR, and kept productive beta chains. Entries that share a CDR3 protein sequence are merged under the most common genes and DNA. The authors' filters were not applied to this entry. The sample records about 11,000 distinct CDR3 sequences, around 5.2% of which are singletons. Over 10% of the sample belongs to the ten largest clones.

Taken with the paper, the label for time point translates to: sample taken at primary tumor resection. Samples were obtained from around 72 patients with early-stage, untreated non-small cell lung cancer from the lung TRACERx cohort. For TCR sequencing, whole RNA was extracted from tumor and nontumor lung tissue, or from cryopreserved PBMC samples, and no cell sorting was done. A patient was chosen for TCR sequencing only when enough RNA was available from at least two tumor regions. Before selection, tumor and adjacent nontumor lung specimens were reviewed by a lung pathologist. The clonotype originates from a male donor with early-stage non-small cell lung cancer. The starting material was lung tumor tissue, obtained at surgery. This sequence uses TRBV28 and TRBJ2-3, with the D gene not clear enough to name. This receptor has the CDR3 CASSSTNTDTQYF. Here is the DNA: TGTGCCAGCAGTTCAACCAACACAGATACGCAGTATTTT.